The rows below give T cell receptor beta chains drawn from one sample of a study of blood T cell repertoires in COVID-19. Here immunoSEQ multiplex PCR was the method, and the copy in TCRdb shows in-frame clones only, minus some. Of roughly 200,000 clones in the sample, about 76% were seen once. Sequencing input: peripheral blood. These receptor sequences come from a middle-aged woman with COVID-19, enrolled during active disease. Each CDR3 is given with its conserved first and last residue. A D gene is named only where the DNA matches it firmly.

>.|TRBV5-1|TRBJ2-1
TGCGCCAGCAGCTTAGGACAGTCCTACAATGAGCAGTTCTTC
CASSLGQSYNEQFF
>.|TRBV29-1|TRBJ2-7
TGCAGCGTTCTGATGACAATGTCCTACGAGCAGTACTTC
CSVLMTMSYEQYF
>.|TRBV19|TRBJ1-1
TGTGCCAGTAGTATGAGAAAGACAGTAACTGAAGCTTTCTTT
CASSMRKTVTEAFF
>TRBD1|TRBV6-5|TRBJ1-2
TGTGCCAGCAGTTACTCGAGCGACAGGGGTATTACCTTC
CASSYSSDRGITF
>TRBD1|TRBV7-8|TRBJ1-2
TGTGCCAGCAGCTGGGAAGGGACAGGGAGGTCCGGTGGCTACACCTTC
CASSWEGTGRSGGYTF
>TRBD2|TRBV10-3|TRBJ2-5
TGTGCCACCGAAGCGGGGACGCACCAAGAGACCCAGTACTTC
CATEAGTHQETQYF
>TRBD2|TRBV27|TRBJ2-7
TGTACCAGCAGAACTGCGGGACTAGCGGCTTACGAGCAGTACTTC
CTSRTAGLAAYEQYF
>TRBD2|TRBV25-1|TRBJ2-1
TGTGCCAGCAGTGCAGAAGCGGGAGGGCTCAATGAGCAGTTCTTC
CASSAEAGGLNEQFF
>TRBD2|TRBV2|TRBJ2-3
TGTGCCAGCAGTCCTCTACCGGGACTAGCGGGAGAAACAGATACGCAGTATTTT
CASSPLPGLAGETDTQYF
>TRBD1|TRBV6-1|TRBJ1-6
TGTGCCAGCAGTGAATTTCCGGGACAGGGTTTTAGGGATAATTCACCCCTCCACTTT
CASSEFPGQGFRDNSPLHF
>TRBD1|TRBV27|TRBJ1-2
TGTGCCAGCAGAGGGACAGGGATCGATGGCTACACCTTC
CASRGTGIDGYTF